This entry lists 27 T cell receptor beta chains sequenced from one sample in a study of ipilimumab plus nivolumab after autologous stem cell transplantation. Clones were sequenced by immunoSEQ multiplex PCR, and TCRdb holds only the in-frame ones, with some missing. This table holds about 16,000 clones, 71% found once. The source material was PBMCs, sampled in a trial of ipilimumab plus nivolumab as post-transplant consolidation. The receptors come from a male donor with diffuse large B-cell lymphoma.

The chain links TRBV29-1 to TRBJ1-2; D gene uncertain. The germline V gene has CDR1 SQVTM and CDR2 ANQGSEA. The CDR3 extends over 14 amino acids. Trimming removed 0 bases at V and 4 bases at J, with 12 bases between. The CDR3 DNA reads as TGCAGCGTTGAAGAGGATGAGGGTATCTATGGCTACACCTTC. This encodes CSVEEDEGIYGYTF.

This clone was observed a few times. The chain has TRBV28 and TRBJ2-2; weak D call: TRBD1 (6 bases). CDR1 and CDR2 (germline): MDHEN, SYDVKM. The CDR3 sequence is 17 residues long. Deletions cut 4 bases from V and 3 bases from J, with 18 bases between. The CDR3 protein is CASSWGIGGFDTGELFF. DNA for the CDR3: TGTGCCAGCAGTTGGGGGATAGGGGGATTTGACACCGGGGAGCTGTTTTTT.

This chain connects TRBV4-1 to TRBJ1-3, with unresolved D. V shed 6 bases and J shed 1 base, with 7 bases lying between them. The CDR3 loop spans 13 amino acids. CDR1 is MGHRA, CDR2 YSYEKL, per germline. The CDR3 sequence is CASSSGSGNTIYF. The CDR3 bases are TGCGCCAGCAGTTCCGGGTCTGGAAACACCATATATTTT.

This rearrangement joins TRBV7-3 to TRBJ2-2; 10 nucleotides agree with TRBD2. Germline lookup yields CDR1 SGHTA and CDR2 FQGTGA. This CDR3 comprises 15 residues. V dropped 5 bases and J dropped 8; count of bases not matched to a gene: 8. DNA of the CDR3: TGTGCCAGCAGCCCGCCCAGCGGGGGGGGAGGGGAGCTGTTTTTT. Translation: CASSPPSGGGGELFF.

This chain joins TRBV5-1 and TRBJ2-1; 7 positions agree with TRBD1. Trimming cost V 0 bases and J 3 bases; bases outside gene matches: 9. Germline CDR1 reads SGHRS; CDR2 reads YFSETQ. The CDR3 contains 17 residues. DNA of the CDR3: TGCGCCAGCAGCTTGGGGTCAGGGGGTCTCGGCTACAATGAGCAGTTCTTC. This gives the protein CASSLGSGGLGYNEQFF. Full variable domain (outside the CDR3, taken from reference TRBV5-1 and TRBJ2-1): KAGVTQTPRYLIKTRGQQVTLSCSPISGHRSVSWYQQTPGQGLQFLFEYFSETQRNKGNFPGRFSGRQFSNSRSEMNVSTLELGDSALYLCASSLGSGGLGYNEQFFGPGTRLTVL.

This clone was picked up many times. The chain uses TRBV10-3 and TRBJ1-6; D unclear. The length of the CDR3 is 15 residues. V was cut by 0 bases and J by 6 bases, with 9 bases left in between. Germline lookup yields CDR1 ENHRY and CDR2 SYGVKD. The DNA of the CDR3 is TGTGCCATCAGTGAGTCCTTAGGGCTTAATTCACCCCTCCACTTT. This sequence encodes CAISESLGLNSPLHF.

The chain uses TRBV10-3 and TRBJ1-5; D not certain. The length of the CDR3 is 16 residues. The germline CDR1 and CDR2 sequences are ENHRY and SYGVKD. The V and J ends lost 0 bases and 1 base respectively, with 10 bases between them. The CDR3 protein is CAISESSQYSNQPQHF. As DNA, the CDR3 is TGTGCCATCAGTGAGTCGTCACAATACAGCAATCAGCCCCAGCATTTT.

This rearrangement joins TRBV30 to TRBJ2-7, with 7 bases aligning to TRBD2. J lost 0 bases, V lost 4 bases, and 6 bases had no gene match. This CDR3 is 14 amino acids long. Germline values: CDR1 GTSNPN, CDR2 SVGIG (reference sequence). CDR3 DNA: TGTGCCTGGAAGTATGGGAGGGCCTCCTACGAGCAGTACTTC. Translating gives CAWKYGRASYEQYF.

V is TRBV5-1 and J is TRBJ2-6; 8 positions match TRBD2. The CDR3 consists of 19 residues. Germline V lookup: CDR1 SGHRS, CDR2 YFSETQ. J lost 0 bases, V lost 4 bases, and 12 bases had no gene match. Here the CDR3 reads CASSLRGGSVSSGANVLTF. In nucleotides, the CDR3 is TGCGCCAGCAGCCTACGCGGGGGGTCAGTGAGCTCTGGGGCCAACGTCCTGACTTTC.

V gene TRBV18 combines with J gene TRBJ2-1; 14 nucleotides align to TRBD2. Per germline, CDR1 KGHSH and CDR2 LQKENI. This CDR3 comprises 16 residues. The V segment lost 4 bases and the J segment 9 bases; nucleotides outside the gene matches: 8. CDR3 residues: CASSLPGLAGVSEQFF. The DNA for the CDR3 is TGTGCCAGCTCACTACCGGGACTAGCGGGAGTAAGTGAGCAGTTCTTC. The variable domain in full, with the rest retrieved from reference TRBV18 and TRBJ2-1, is NAGVMQNPRHLVRRRGQEARLRCSPMKGHSHVYWYRQLPEEGLKFMVYLQKENIIDESGMPKERFSAEFPKEGPSILRIQQVVRGDSAAYFCASSLPGLAGVSEQFFGPGTRLTVL.

This clone has just one count. The V gene is TRBV5-1, the J gene TRBJ2-3; 8 bases align to TRBD1. Trimming removed 0 bases from V and 3 bases from J; junction bases left unmatched: 6. The germline gives CDR1 SGHRS, CDR2 YFSETQ. This CDR3 spans 16 amino acids. This CDR3 reads CASSLEGRGRTDTQYF. DNA for the CDR3: TGCGCCAGCAGCTTGGAGGGCAGGGGGCGGACAGATACGCAGTATTTT.

This sequence joins TRBV19 and TRBJ2-7; 8 nucleotides line up with TRBD1. This CDR3 has 13 amino acids. Germline loops: CDR1 LNHDA, CDR2 SQIVND (reference sequence). V lost 9 bases to trimming and J lost 4 bases; unmatched junction nucleotides: 8. CDR3 nucleotides: TGTGCCAGCCGGACAGGGCTTTTTTACGAGCAGTACTTC. It yields the protein CASRTGLFYEQYF.

The chain has TRBV5-1 and TRBJ1-2; no definite D call. V lost 4 bases and J 7 bases, leaving 20 bases between the germline ends. Germline V gives CDR1 SGHRS, CDR2 YFSETQ. The CDR3 loop spans 15 amino acids. CDR3 region: CASSPYEGSNIGYTF. The CDR3 DNA sequence: TGCGCCAGCAGCCCCTATGAGGGATCAAATATTGGCTACACCTTC.

V and J are TRBV7-6 and TRBJ2-7, with D possibly called TRBD1 or TRBD2 (5 bases each). This CDR3 has 13 residues. V lost 8 bases to trimming and J lost 0 bases, with 11 bases between them. CDR1 SGHVS and CDR2 FNYEAQ come from the germline V gene. The CDR3 protein is CASVAGSSYEQYF. The DNA for the CDR3 is TGTGCCAGCGTGGCAGGGAGCTCCTACGAGCAGTACTTC.

The genes are TRBV27 and TRBJ2-3, with TRBD2 identical over 9 bases. Losses at the gene ends were 3 bases for V and 7 bases for J; bases not matched to a gene: 11. Germline V gene lookup returns CDR1 MNHEY and CDR2 SMNVEV (reference sequence). The length of the CDR3 is 16 residues. CDR3 nucleotides: TGTGCCAGCAGTTTTAGCGGGAGCCAGGGCTGGAATACGCAGTATTTT. Translating gives CASSFSGSQGWNTQYF.

The chain is built from TRBV4-2 and TRBJ1-1, with 8 bases aligning to TRBD1. Germline CDR1 and CDR2: LGHNA and YNFKEQ. CDR3 length: 16 amino acids. The ends lost 3 bases at V and 1 base at J; junction bases unmatched: 7. The CDR3 loop is CASSHAIGTGNTEAFF. The CDR3 nucleotides are TGTGCCAGCAGCCATGCCATCGGGACAGGGAACACTGAAGCTTTCTTT.

This chain uses TRBV29-1 with TRBJ2-5; 10 bases map to TRBD2. Germline V gene sequence: CDR1 SQVTM, CDR2 ANQGSEA. CDR3 length: 14 residues. Trimming at V came to 6 bases and at J to 5 bases, leaving 9 bases not matched to a gene. The CDR3 sequence: CSVGPSGGDETQYF. CDR3 DNA: TGCAGCGTGGGACCTAGCGGGGGCGACGAGACCCAGTACTTC.

This clone turned up a few times. The chain joins TRBV6-1 to TRBJ2-1; no firm D call. The germline V gene encodes CDR1 MNHNS and CDR2 SASEGT. The CDR3 totals 13 residues. The V end was cut by 6 bases, the J end by 2 bases, with 8 bases between. CDR3 DNA: TGTGCCAGCAGCGCAGGAACCTACAATGAGCAGTTCTTC. Translating gives CASSAGTYNEQFF.

The CDR3 nucleotides read TGTGCCAGCACCCTAGACAGGGTGGAGGAAAGCTCCTACGAGCAGTACTTC. Translated: CASTLDRVEESSYEQYF. V and J are TRBV28 and TRBJ2-7; 7 bases agree with TRBD1. Germline trimming cut 7 bases from V and 0 bases from J; bases unmatched to any gene: 15. CDR3 length: 17 amino acids. CDR1 and CDR2 (germline): MDHEN, SYDVKM. Filled out from reference TRBV28 and TRBJ2-7, the complete variable domain reads DVKVTQSSRYLVKRTGEKVFLECVQDMDHENMFWYRQDPGLGLRLIYFSYDVKMKEKGDIPEGYSVSREKKERFSLILESASTNQTSMYLCASTLDRVEESSYEQYFGPGTRLTVT.

The chain employs TRBV27 and TRBJ2-1; D possibly matches TRBD1 or TRBD2 (5 bases each). CDR3 length: 12 residues. The V gene lost 8 bases and the J gene lost 13 bases, with 18 bases spanning the gap. Germline values: CDR1 MNHEY, CDR2 SMNVEV (reference sequence). The CDR3 DNA reads TGTGCCAGCGGCGTTTGGGGGTCCGGTCAGTTCTTC. It is translated as CASGVWGSGQFF.

The chain is built from TRBV7-6 and TRBJ1-2; D possibly corresponds to TRBD1 (6 bases). This CDR3 is 13 amino acids long. V lost 4 bases and J lost 6, with 12 bases in between. The germline V gene has CDR1 SGHVS and CDR2 FNYEAQ. The CDR3 region has the DNA TGTGCCAGCAGCTGGGGACAATTTGATGGCTACACCTTC. Encoded protein: CASSWGQFDGYTF.

The chain has TRBV27 and TRBJ2-3, with 7 bases lining up with TRBD2. With 6 bases clipped from V and 4 bases from J, the junction kept 10 bases outside the gene matches. The CDR3 totals 15 residues. The germline CDR1 and CDR2 sequences are MNHEY and SMNVEV (reference sequence). The DNA of the CDR3 is TGTGCCAGCAGGCCTTGGGAGGGAGAGGCAGATACGCAGTATTTT. It yields the protein CASRPWEGEADTQYF.

V is TRBV5-1 and J is TRBJ2-2; D gene unclear. Trimming shortened V by 2 bases and J by 1 base, and 9 bases separated the two germline ends. The CDR3 sequence is 15 residues long. Germline-derived CDR1 and CDR2 are SGHRS and YFSETQ. The CDR3 spells CASSFTTGNTGELFF. CDR3 DNA sequence: TGCGCCAGCAGCTTTACAACTGGGAACACCGGGGAGCTGTTTTTT.

This chain joins TRBV5-1 and TRBJ1-6; 7 bases match TRBD1. Losses at the gene ends were 8 bases for V and 7 bases for J; bases not matched to a gene: 18. The germline V gene encodes CDR1 SGHRS and CDR2 YFSETQ. The CDR3 extends over 17 amino acids. The DNA of the CDR3 is TGCGCCAGGCCAATCGCGACAGGGAAAGAAGGGAATTCACCCCTCCACTTT. Residues: CARPIATGKEGNSPLHF.

The chain joins TRBV5-4 to TRBJ1-1, with D tentatively TRBD1 (5 bases). From germline, CDR1 is SGHNT and CDR2 YYREEE (reference sequence). Trimming pared 1 base from V and 4 bases from J, leaving 8 bases between. The CDR3 has 13 residues. The CDR3 sequence: CASSLWGGTEAFF. The DNA for the CDR3 is TGTGCCAGCAGCTTGTGGGGGGGCACTGAAGCTTTCTTT.

V is TRBV15 and J is TRBJ1-1; TRBD1 agrees at 10 bases. The CDR3 is 15 amino acids. After removal of 3 bases from V and 6 bases from J, the junction contained 7 bases not matched to a gene. The germline V gene has CDR1 LNHNV and CDR2 YYDKDF (reference sequence). The CDR3: CATSRTMGTGAEAFF. CDR3 nucleotides: TGTGCCACCAGCAGGACCATGGGGACAGGGGCTGAAGCTTTCTTT.

The V and J genes are TRBV5-1 and TRBJ2-3; TRBD2 matches 7 bases. Germline trimming cut 4 bases from V and 3 bases from J; bases unmatched to any gene: 8. The CDR3 runs 15 residues. Germline-derived CDR1 and CDR2 are SGHRS and YFSETQ. The CDR3 DNA reads TGCGCCAGCAGCCCATTGTGGGAGGGGACAGATACGCAGTATTTT. It is translated as CASSPLWEGTDTQYF.